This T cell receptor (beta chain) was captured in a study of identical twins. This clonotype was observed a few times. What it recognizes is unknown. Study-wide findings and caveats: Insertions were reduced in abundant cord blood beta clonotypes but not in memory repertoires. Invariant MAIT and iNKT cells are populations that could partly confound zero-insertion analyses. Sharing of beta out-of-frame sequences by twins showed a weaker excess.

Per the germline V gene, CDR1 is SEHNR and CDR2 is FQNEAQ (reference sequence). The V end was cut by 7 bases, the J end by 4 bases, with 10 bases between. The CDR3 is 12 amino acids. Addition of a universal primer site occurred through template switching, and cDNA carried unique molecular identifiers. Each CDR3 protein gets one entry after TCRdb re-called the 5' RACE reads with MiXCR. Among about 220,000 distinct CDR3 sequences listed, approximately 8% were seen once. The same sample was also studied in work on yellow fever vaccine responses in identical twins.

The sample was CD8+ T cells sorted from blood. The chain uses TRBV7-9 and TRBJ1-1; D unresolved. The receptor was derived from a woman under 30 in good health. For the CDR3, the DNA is TGTGCCAGCAAGCCATGGGGCACTGAAGCTTTCTTT. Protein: CASKPWGTEAFF.